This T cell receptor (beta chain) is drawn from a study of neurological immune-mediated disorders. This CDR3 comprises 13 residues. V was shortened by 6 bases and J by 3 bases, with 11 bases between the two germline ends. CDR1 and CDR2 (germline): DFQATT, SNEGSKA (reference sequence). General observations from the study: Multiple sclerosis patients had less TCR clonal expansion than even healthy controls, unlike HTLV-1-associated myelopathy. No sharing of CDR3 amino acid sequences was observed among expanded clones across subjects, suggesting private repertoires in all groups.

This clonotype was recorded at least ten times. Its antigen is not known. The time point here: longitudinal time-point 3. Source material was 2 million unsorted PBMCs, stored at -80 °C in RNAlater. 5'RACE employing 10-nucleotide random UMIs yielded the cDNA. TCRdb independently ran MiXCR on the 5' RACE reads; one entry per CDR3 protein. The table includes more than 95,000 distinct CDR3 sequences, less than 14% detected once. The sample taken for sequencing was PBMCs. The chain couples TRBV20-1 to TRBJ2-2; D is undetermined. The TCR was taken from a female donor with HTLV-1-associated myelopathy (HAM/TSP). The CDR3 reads CSATKWDTGELFF. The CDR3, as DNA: TGCAGTGCGACCAAATGGGACACCGGGGAGCTGTTTTTT.